The 31 T cell receptor beta chains in this list originate from one sample, sequenced in a study of blood T cell repertoires in COVID-19. The repertoire was sequenced with immunoSEQ multiplex PCR; TCRdb's copy has only in-frame clones and lacks some. The table includes roughly 190,000 clones, more than 75% detected once. The material sequenced was peripheral blood. Every receptor here comes from a man aged 18-30 years with active or convalescent COVID-19.

In this sample, this clone turned up once. The rearrangement uses TRBV30 and TRBJ1-4, with 7 bases fitting TRBD1. Germline assignment: CDR1 GTSNPN and CDR2 SVGIG (reference sequence). The CDR3 consists of 18 residues. The V gene end was trimmed by 1 base and the J gene end by 4 bases; junction bases not matched to a gene: 15. CDR3 nucleotides: TGTGCCTGGAGTGGCCCAAGGACAGGCCAACCCTATAATGAAAAACTGTTTTTT. It codes for CAWSGPRTGQPYNEKLFF.

V and J are TRBV5-6 and TRBJ1-3; 12 bases agree with TRBD1. The CDR3 consists of 18 residues. Germline loops: CDR1 SGHDT, CDR2 YYEEEE. V lost 4 bases and J lost 4; bases outside the gene matches: 12. In nucleotides, the CDR3 is TGTGCCAGCAGCAACGCCGGGACAGGGGGCGCGGCGGGAAACACCATATATTTT. Amino acids: CASSNAGTGGAAGNTIYF. The full variable domain, with the rest looked up from reference TRBV5-6 and TRBJ1-3, is DAGVTQSPTHLIKTRGQQVTLRCSPKSGHDTVSWYQQALGQGPQFIFQYYEEEERQRGNFPDRFSGHQFPNYSSELNVNALLLGDSALYLCASSNAGTGGAAGNTIYFGEGSWLTVV.

The chain links TRBV19 to TRBJ1-3, with D possibly TRBD1 on 5 matching bases. This CDR3 comprises 13 residues. Trimming shortened V by 8 bases and J by 0 bases, and 8 bases separated the two germline ends. From germline, CDR1 is LNHDA and CDR2 SQIVND (reference sequence). CDR3 loop: CASATVSGNTIYF. The CDR3 DNA follows: TGTGCCAGTGCGACAGTCTCTGGAAACACCATATATTTT.

V is TRBV7-2 and J is TRBJ2-7; D unresolved. CDR3 length: 15 amino acids. The ends were cut back, 0 bases at V and 2 bases at J, with 11 bases in the middle. The germline V gene has CDR1 SGHTA and CDR2 FQGNSA. The CDR3 sequence: CASSLAGSKPYEQYF. The CDR3 coding sequence is TGTGCCAGCAGCTTAGCGGGCAGCAAACCCTACGAGCAGTACTTC.

This clone was seen a single time. The chain employs TRBV28 and TRBJ2-1; the match to TRBD1 covers 8 bases. With V trimmed by 5 bases and J by 6 bases, 3 bases remained unmatched. CDR1 is MDHEN, CDR2 SYDVKM, per germline. This CDR3 comprises 13 residues. The CDR3 DNA follows: TGTGCCAGCAGTAGTACAGGGGGCAATGAGCAGTTCTTC. Encoded protein: CASSSTGGNEQFF.

The gene calls are TRBV19 and TRBJ1-3; D may be TRBD1 (6 bases). The V gene lost 10 bases and the J gene lost 2 bases, with 12 bases spanning the gap. The CDR3 covers 13 residues. Germline V lookup: CDR1 LNHDA, CDR2 SQIVND (reference sequence). This CDR3 is CATSTGAGNTIYF. The CDR3 DNA reads as TGTGCCACTTCGACAGGTGCTGGAAACACCATATATTTT.

The rearrangement joins TRBV7-9 to TRBJ2-7, with 7 bases aligning to TRBD2. Germline values: CDR1 SEHNR, CDR2 FQNEAQ (reference sequence). The CDR3 runs 16 residues. Trimming removed 2 bases from V and 4 bases from J; junction bases left unmatched: 11. CDR3 coding DNA: TGTGCCAGCAGCTTATCCCTCGGACTAGTGGTGTACGAGCAGTACTTC. Its translation: CASSLSLGLVVYEQYF.

V is TRBV27 and J is TRBJ2-3; D is unclear. This CDR3 has 13 residues. Germline V gene lookup returns CDR1 MNHEY and CDR2 SMNVEV (reference sequence). V lost 5 bases and J lost 2, with 8 bases in between. The CDR3 spells CASSAFYTDTQYF. The CDR3 bases are TGTGCCAGCAGTGCGTTTTACACAGATACGCAGTATTTT.

CDR3 protein: CASRTGYNQPQHF. CDR3 coding DNA: TGTGCCAGCAGGACAGGGTACAATCAGCCCCAGCATTTT. V and J are TRBV12-3 or TRBV12-4 and TRBJ1-5, with TRBD1 matching over 7 bases. The CDR3 contains 13 residues. The J segment lost 3 bases and the V segment lost 6 bases, leaving 2 bases of the junction unmatched.

The rearrangement links TRBV6-5 to TRBJ1-5; D perhaps matches TRBD1 (6 bases). The germline CDR1 and CDR2 sequences are MNHEY and SVGAGI. V was trimmed by 6 bases and J by 6 bases, leaving 18 bases between them. CDR3 length: 15 amino acids. The DNA for the CDR3 is TGTGCCAGCAGAAACAGGGAAATAAACGGTCAGCCCCAGCATTTT. It translates to CASRNREINGQPQHF.

The V and J genes are TRBV5-1 and TRBJ1-1; unclear D gene. Germline lookup yields CDR1 SGHRS and CDR2 YFSETQ. With 0 bases removed from V and 5 bases from J, the gap between germline ends came to 11 bases. The CDR3 sequence is 14 residues long. CDR3 residues: CASSLAGERTEAFF. The CDR3 region has the DNA TGCGCCAGCAGCTTGGCTGGGGAGAGGACTGAAGCTTTCTTT.

The chain employs TRBV15 and TRBJ2-5, with 9 positions matching TRBD1. With 1 base clipped from V and 2 bases from J, the junction kept 5 bases outside the gene matches. The germline gives CDR1 LNHNV, CDR2 YYDKDF (reference sequence). This CDR3 contains 16 residues. CDR3 DNA: TGTGCCACCAGCAGAGTTGCGGGACAGGGACAAGAGACCCAGTACTTC. It is translated as CATSRVAGQGQETQYF.

The J gene is TRBJ2-2, the V gene TRBV23-1; 9 nucleotides line up with TRBD2. TRBV23-1 is noted as an ORF with a role that remains uncertain. V lost 2 bases to trimming and J lost 0 bases; unmatched junction nucleotides: 13. The CDR3 covers 20 residues. CDR3 residues: CASSQLATIAGVPNTGELFF. In DNA, the CDR3 is TGCGCCAGCAGTCAACTCGCAACTATAGCGGGAGTCCCGAACACCGGGGAGCTGTTTTTT.

This chain joins TRBV28 and TRBJ2-2, with a tentative D call TRBD1 (6 bases). CDR1 and CDR2 (germline): MDHEN, SYDVKM. CDR3 length equals 14 residues. V dropped 6 bases and J dropped 1 base, with 9 bases sitting between them. CDR3 sequence reads: CASRTGQNTGELFF. The CDR3 nucleotides read TGTGCCAGCAGAACGGGACAGAACACCGGGGAGCTGTTTTTT.

This rearrangement joins TRBV24-1 to TRBJ2-5, with 9 bases that match TRBD1. This CDR3 contains 17 residues. The junction had 14 bases not matched to a gene; V was cut back by 4 bases and J by 6 bases. CDR1 is KGHDR and CDR2 is SFDVKD in the germline V gene. CDR3 region: CATSDQYTGGRVQTQYF. The CDR3 DNA sequence: TGTGCCACCAGTGACCAATATACAGGGGGCCGCGTTCAGACCCAGTACTTC.

This sequence joins TRBV5-1 and TRBJ1-1, with D possibly TRBD1 on 5 matching bases. The CDR3 sequence is 13 residues long. CDR1 and CDR2 from the germline V gene are SGHRS and YFSETQ. The germline V and J ends were trimmed by 2 bases and 0 bases, with 5 bases remaining between them. CDR3 in DNA: TGCGCCAGCAGCTTAGGGGTGAACACTGAAGCTTTCTTT. Its protein product is CASSLGVNTEAFF.

The chain combines TRBV10-2 with TRBJ2-2, with 8 bases matching TRBD1. This CDR3 has 16 amino acids. V was clipped by 2 bases and J by 3 bases; unmatched bases: 5. Germline lookup yields CDR1 WSHSY and CDR2 SAAADI. CDR3 bases: TGCGCCAGCAGTGAGGAGACAGGGGTTTACACCGGGGAGCTGTTTTTT. Translating gives CASSEETGVYTGELFF.

This chain links TRBV27 with TRBJ2-4, with D possibly TRBD1 on 6 matching bases. Germline V gives CDR1 MNHEY, CDR2 SMNVEV (reference sequence). This CDR3 is built from 15 residues. V was cut by 5 bases and J by 8 bases, with 19 bases left in between. This chain's CDR3 is CASSAWTARLDIQYF. The CDR3 coding sequence is TGTGCCAGCAGTGCTTGGACAGCCCGATTAGACATTCAGTACTTC.

The V gene is TRBV24-1, the J gene TRBJ1-2, with D unclear. The CDR3 is 13 amino acids. Trimming left V 5 bases short and J 3 bases short, with 9 bases between. Per germline, CDR1 KGHDR and CDR2 SFDVKD. CDR3 DNA: TGTGCCACCAGTGTTGGACTTGACTATGGCTACACCTTC. This sequence encodes CATSVGLDYGYTF.

The rearrangement uses TRBV9 and TRBJ1-1; D remains unclear. The V end was cut by 0 bases, the J end by 0 bases, with 12 bases between. The CDR3 contains 16 residues. CDR1 is SGDLS and CDR2 is YYNGEE in the germline V gene. The CDR3 DNA reads TGTGCCAGCAGCGTAGATTACGGGGAGGTGAACACTGAAGCTTTCTTT. Amino acids: CASSVDYGEVNTEAFF.

The rearrangement uses TRBV12-5 and TRBJ2-1, with a possible D match to TRBD2 (5 bases). This CDR3 comprises 14 residues. V dropped 3 bases and J dropped 4 bases, with 10 bases sitting between them. Germline V lookup: CDR1 LGHNT, CDR2 FRNRAP. CDR3 in amino acids: CASGLEAVYNEQFF. The DNA of the CDR3 is TGTGCTAGTGGTTTAGAAGCGGTTTACAATGAGCAGTTCTTC. Together with reference TRBV12-5 and TRBJ2-1, the CDR3 gives the full variable domain: DARVTQTPRHKVTEMGQEVTMRCQPILGHNTVFWYRQTMMQGLELLAYFRNRAPLDDSGMPKDRFSAEMPDATLATLKIQPSEPRDSAVYFCASGLEAVYNEQFFGPGTRLTVL.

In its sample, this clone was seen a few times. The genes are TRBV27 and TRBJ2-7, with a possible D match to TRBD2 (5 bases). This CDR3 comprises 11 residues. The germline CDR1 and CDR2 sequences are MNHEY and SMNVEV (reference sequence). Trimming removed 8 bases at V and 1 base at J, with 6 bases between. The CDR3 region is CASGRSYEQYV. CDR3 nucleotides: TGTGCCAGCGGGAGATCCTACGAGCAGTACGTC.

The V call is TRBV7-2, the J call TRBJ2-1, with TRBD2 matching 7 bases. The length of the CDR3 is 15 residues. J lost 3 bases, V lost 3 bases, and 5 bases had no gene match. Looked up from germline, CDR1 is SGHTA and CDR2 is FQGNSA. CDR3 in amino acids: CASSFLAEGYNEQFF. Written as DNA, the CDR3 is TGTGCCAGCAGCTTCCTAGCGGAGGGCTACAATGAGCAGTTCTTC.

CDR3 protein: CASSQGTGNARPQHF. Here the CDR3 DNA reads TGCGCCAGCAGCCAAGGGACAGGGAATGCTCGGCCCCAGCATTTT. The chain joins TRBV4-3 to TRBJ1-5, with 8 bases matching TRBD1. Germline CDR1 and CDR2: LGHNA and YSLEER. The CDR3 sequence is 15 residues long. V lost 1 base and J lost 9; bases outside the gene matches: 8.

The gene calls are TRBV9 and TRBJ1-2, with TRBD1 as a possible D gene (6 bases). Trimming cost V 0 bases and J 4 bases, with 16 bases left between them. The CDR3 consists of 16 residues. Germline lookup yields CDR1 SGDLS and CDR2 YYNGEE. The DNA for the CDR3 is TGTGCCAGCAGCGTAGTTGGGCAGGGGATCCCCTATGGCTACACCTTC. Encoded protein: CASSVVGQGIPYGYTF.

This chain connects TRBV5-1 to TRBJ2-3, with D tentatively TRBD1 (5 bases). Trimming stripped 3 bases from V and 0 bases from J, with 11 bases between. The germline gives CDR1 SGHRS, CDR2 YFSETQ. This CDR3 spans 15 amino acids. The CDR3 loop reads CASSSGIPSTDTQYF. The CDR3 DNA sequence: TGCGCCAGCAGCTCAGGGATCCCTAGCACAGATACGCAGTATTTT.

This chain links TRBV6-6 with TRBJ2-7; 9 bases are a match to TRBD2. With V trimmed by 2 bases and J by 3 bases, 8 bases remained unmatched. Germline values: CDR1 MNHNY, CDR2 SVGAGI (reference sequence). The CDR3 is made up of 16 amino acids. CDR3 bases: TGTGCCAGCAGTTACCGGACTAGCGAGATTTTCTACGAGCAGTACTTC. Amino acid sequence: CASSYRTSEIFYEQYF.

A note on this clone: Sequence at one end of the junction differs from germline and may be a read error. The chain recombines TRBV3-1 (or the pseudogene TRBV3-2) with TRBJ1-3; D is unresolved. The CDR3 length is 16 residues. Germline V gene lookup returns CDR1 LGHDT and CDR2 YNNKEL (reference sequence). CDR3 DNA: TGTGCCAGCAGTCAAGTAACCGGGAGCTCTGGAAACACCATATATTTT. Translation gives CASSQVTGSSGNTIYF.

The V call is TRBV24-1, the J call TRBJ2-3; D ambiguous. V lost 6 bases and J 4 bases, leaving 10 bases between the germline ends. This CDR3 contains 13 residues. Germline CDR1 KGHDR, CDR2 SFDVKD. The chain's CDR3 is CATSSRWADTQYF. In DNA form, the CDR3 reads TGTGCCACCAGTTCTAGGTGGGCAGATACGCAGTATTTT.

A few counts support this clone. This rearrangement joins TRBV2 to TRBJ2-5; D call uncertain. The length of the CDR3 is 13 residues. Per germline, CDR1 SNHLY and CDR2 FYNNEI. Trimming stripped 7 bases from V and 2 bases from J, with 11 bases between. CDR3 sequence reads: CASMAQQQETQYF. As DNA, the CDR3 is TGTGCCAGCATGGCCCAACAACAAGAGACCCAGTACTTC.

The rearrangement joins TRBV28 to TRBJ1-2; D is unclear. The germline V gene has CDR1 MDHEN and CDR2 SYDVKM. This CDR3 has 12 residues. Here the CDR3 reads CASFLSDYGYTF. CDR3 nucleotides: TGTGCTTCTTTCCTATCTGACTATGGCTACACCTTC.